Below, 32 T cell receptor beta chains from the same sample are listed, as sequenced in a study of cytomegalovirus exposure and HLA in healthy donors. Primers for the PCR totalled 60 Vbeta and 13 Jbeta. Produced via immunoSEQ multiplex PCR; TCRdb's table is partial and in-frame only. Here the sample spans just over 150,000 clones, 80% to 90% being singletons. The specimen sequenced was PBMCs. These receptors all stem from a woman younger than 30 in good health and CMV-seronegative.

The chain joins TRBV27 to TRBJ1-1; D perhaps matches TRBD1 (6 bases). There are 14 residues in the CDR3. Germline V gene data show CDR1 as MNHEY and CDR2 as SMNVEV (reference sequence). Trimming removed 2 bases from V and 6 bases from J, with 13 bases in between. The CDR3 region has the DNA TGTGCCAGCAGTTTACTAGGACAGACCCCTGAAGCTTTCTTT. This encodes CASSLLGQTPEAFF.

The CDR3 nucleotides are TGCGCCAGCAAGACACAGGGGTGGAATTCACCCCTCCACTTT. This translates into CASKTQGWNSPLHF. This sequence joins TRBV5-1 and TRBJ1-6; 7 bases agree with TRBD1. After removal of 6 bases from V and 7 bases from J, the junction contained 7 bases not matched to a gene. CDR3 length equals 14 residues. Per the germline V gene, CDR1 is SGHRS and CDR2 is YFSETQ.

The chain recombines TRBV12-5 with TRBJ2-2; 11 bases are shared with TRBD2. The CDR3 covers 18 residues. The V gene end was trimmed by 1 base and the J gene end by 5 bases; junction bases not matched to a gene: 9. The germline gives CDR1 LGHNT, CDR2 FRNRAP. As DNA, the CDR3 is TGTGCTAGTGGTTTGGCCCTTCTAGCGGGGGGATCTACCGGGGAGCTGTTTTTT. Its protein is CASGLALLAGGSTGELFF.

The chain recombines TRBV13 with TRBJ2-7; 8 bases align to TRBD1. Trimming at V came to 5 bases and at J to 2 bases, leaving 5 bases not matched to a gene. Germline V gives CDR1 PRHDT, CDR2 FYEKMQ (reference sequence). The CDR3 has 14 residues. For the CDR3, the DNA is TGTGCCAGCAGCCCGGTGGACAGGGCCTACGAGCAGTACTTC. Protein product: CASSPVDRAYEQYF.

The chain carries TRBV27 and TRBJ2-7; 10 positions agree with TRBD2. Germline V lookup: CDR1 MNHEY, CDR2 SMNVEV (reference sequence). V was clipped by 4 bases and J by 4 bases; unmatched bases: 13. The CDR3 totals 17 residues. The CDR3 DNA reads as TGTGCCAGCAGTTCTCTCGCCCAACTAGCGGGGCCTTACGAGCAGTACTTC. It specifies CASSSLAQLAGPYEQYF.

This chain joins TRBV28 and TRBJ1-1; D perhaps matches TRBD1 (6 bases). The CDR3 runs to 14 residues. The germline CDR1 and CDR2 sequences are MDHEN and SYDVKM. The ends were cut back, 7 bases at V and 3 bases at J, with 15 bases in the middle. The CDR3 DNA follows: TGTGCCAGCAACATAGGGGGGGCGGACACTGAAGCTTTCTTT. This translates into CASNIGGADTEAFF.

This clone was detected a few times. This chain joins TRBV6-1 and TRBJ2-7; maybe TRBD1 (6 bases). The CDR3 is 15 amino acids. The V gene's germline CDR1 is MNHNS and CDR2 SASEGT. Deletions cut 4 bases from V and 0 bases from J, with 13 bases between. CDR3 DNA: TGTGCCAGCAGTGGTGAAGGGGGAAGCTCCTACGAGCAGTACTTC. As protein: CASSGEGGSSYEQYF.

The chain combines TRBV28 with TRBJ1-3; 7 bases match TRBD1. The CDR3 has 17 amino acids. Germline V lookup: CDR1 MDHEN, CDR2 SYDVKM. V dropped 6 bases and J dropped 0; count of bases not matched to a gene: 11. The CDR3 DNA sequence: TGTGCCAGCAGCTTTTCCTTTACAGGGGACTCTGGAAACACCATATATTTT. Translating gives CASSFSFTGDSGNTIYF. The variable domain in full, with the rest retrieved from reference TRBV28 and TRBJ1-3, is DVKVTQSSRYLVKRTGEKVFLECVQDMDHENMFWYRQDPGLGLRLIYFSYDVKMKEKGDIPEGYSVSREKKERFSLILESASTNQTSMYLCASSFSFTGDSGNTIYFGEGSWLTVV.

The chain employs TRBV5-1 and TRBJ2-5, with 8 bases aligning to TRBD2. The CDR3 totals 15 residues. J was trimmed by 5 bases and V by 0 bases; bases with no gene match: 6. Germline V gene data show CDR1 as SGHRS and CDR2 as YFSETQ. CDR3 DNA sequence: TGCGCCAGCAGCTTGGGGCGCGGGGGGTCGGAGACCCAGTACTTC. Translating gives CASSLGRGGSETQYF. Together with reference TRBV5-1 and TRBJ2-5, the CDR3 gives the full variable domain: KAGVTQTPRYLIKTRGQQVTLSCSPISGHRSVSWYQQTPGQGLQFLFEYFSETQRNKGNFPGRFSGRQFSNSRSEMNVSTLELGDSALYLCASSLGRGGSETQYFGPGTRLLVL.

This clone was seen just once. The chain links TRBV6-1 to TRBJ1-5, with TRBD1 matching 7 bases. The CDR3 is 14 amino acids. J gave up 4 bases and V 6 bases, and 6 bases lay outside the gene matches. In germline, CDR1 is MNHNS, CDR2 SASEGT. The CDR3 DNA sequence: TGTGCCAGCAGGGAGACAGGGCCGAATCAGCCCCAGCATTTT. It specifies CASRETGPNQPQHF.

This chain joins TRBV6-5 and TRBJ1-2, with TRBD1 identical over 7 bases. The trim removed 5 bases at V and 2 bases at J, leaving 5 bases unmatched. Germline loops: CDR1 MNHEY, CDR2 SVGAGI. The length of the CDR3 is 14 residues. The CDR3 sequence: CASSRTGWNYGYTF. The CDR3 coding sequence is TGTGCCAGCAGTCGGACAGGATGGAACTATGGCTACACCTTC.

V usage is TRBV4-2 and J usage is TRBJ2-1; 11 nucleotides align to TRBD2. This CDR3 region has 16 residues. Germline V gives CDR1 LGHNA, CDR2 YNFKEQ. Trimming took 4 bases from V and 7 from J; bases not matched to a gene: 9. The DNA of the CDR3 is TGTGCCAGCAGCCCACTACTAGCGGGGGATATAAATGAGCAGTTCTTC. Protein product: CASSPLLAGDINEQFF.

The chain employs TRBV5-1 and TRBJ2-1; 8 bases fit TRBD2. Germline-derived CDR1 and CDR2 are SGHRS and YFSETQ. V shed 3 bases, J shed 7 bases, and the junction held 15 bases outside the gene matches. CDR3 size: 17 residues. The CDR3 DNA reads as TGCGCCAGCAGCTCGAATTTACTAGCGGAAAGGAGAAATGAGCAGTTCTTC. It encodes CASSSNLLAERRNEQFF.

This clone has only one observation. The chain uses TRBV7-9 and TRBJ1-2, with no clear D. V was trimmed by 1 base and J by 8 bases, leaving 17 bases between them. Per germline, CDR1 SEHNR and CDR2 FQNEAQ (reference sequence). The CDR3 has 15 amino acids. In nucleotides, the CDR3 is TGTGCCAGCAGCTTAGTCCCCGGGGAAGGAGAGGGCTACACCTTC. The encoded protein is CASSLVPGEGEGYTF.

This clone showed up just once. V gene TRBV5-4 combines with J gene TRBJ2-1; 14 bases line up with TRBD2. The CDR3 spans 15 residues. Trimming at V came to 4 bases and at J to 7 bases, leaving 4 bases not matched to a gene. Germline values: CDR1 SGHNT, CDR2 YYREEE (reference sequence). The CDR3 reads CASSPRLAGGNEQFF. The CDR3 DNA is TGTGCCAGCAGCCCCAGACTAGCGGGAGGGAATGAGCAGTTCTTC.

The chain recombines TRBV19 with TRBJ2-3; D remains ambiguous. Germline V CDR1 and CDR2: LNHDA, SQIVND (reference sequence). This CDR3 is built from 15 residues. Between the trimmed V and J ends, which lost 0 bases and 2 bases, there was a span of 9 bases. CDR3 protein: CASSIDADLTDTQYF. Written as DNA, the CDR3 is TGTGCCAGTAGTATAGATGCGGATCTCACAGATACGCAGTATTTT.

The table lists this clone with a count of one. The chain carries TRBV18 and TRBJ1-1, with 7 bases that match TRBD1. Germline CDR1 KGHSH, CDR2 LQKENI. J was trimmed by 8 bases and V by 4 bases; bases with no gene match: 4. The CDR3 is 12 amino acids. The CDR3 sequence is CASSLYRGEAFF. DNA for the CDR3: TGTGCCAGCTCACTCTACAGGGGAGAAGCTTTCTTT.

The genes are TRBV5-6 and TRBJ1-1; possible D gene TRBD1, 6 bases. Germline assignment: CDR1 SGHDT and CDR2 YYEEEE. The V and J ends lost 2 bases and 4 bases respectively, with 18 bases between them. The CDR3 runs 16 residues. CDR3 DNA: TGTGCCAGCAGCTTCCTCCGGGCCTTACAGGGCACTGAAGCTTTCTTT. Translation gives CASSFLRALQGTEAFF.

There are a few counts of this clone. The rearrangement joins TRBV5-1 to TRBJ2-5, with 8 bases that match TRBD1. Germline values: CDR1 SGHRS, CDR2 YFSETQ. V was pared by 0 bases and J by 5 bases, with 6 bases of the junction left unmatched. CDR3 length equals 15 residues. The CDR3 sequence: CASSLGSGGHETQYF. The CDR3 DNA is TGCGCCAGCAGCTTGGGGTCAGGGGGCCACGAGACCCAGTACTTC.

The chain joins TRBV30 to TRBJ1-6; 11 bases fit TRBD1. Looked up from germline, CDR1 is GTSNPN and CDR2 is SVGIG (reference sequence). This CDR3 is built from 15 residues. J lost 9 bases, V lost 2 bases, and 6 bases had no gene match. This chain's CDR3 is CAWSPPGQGVSPLHF. The CDR3 bases are TGTGCCTGGAGTCCTCCGGGACAGGGGGTTTCACCCCTCCACTTT.

Only one count was recorded for this clone. The genes are TRBV28 and TRBJ2-7, with 11 bases that match TRBD2. V dropped 2 bases and J dropped 3; count of bases not matched to a gene: 3. Germline V CDR1 and CDR2: MDHEN, SYDVKM. CDR3 size: 15 residues. CDR3 sequence reads: CASSLGLAGYYEQYF. Here the CDR3 DNA reads TGTGCCAGCAGTTTAGGACTAGCGGGTTACTACGAGCAGTACTTC.

The V call is TRBV27, the J call TRBJ2-2; 7 bases are a match to TRBD1. Trimming took 7 bases from V and 7 from J; bases not matched to a gene: 6. The length of the CDR3 is 13 residues. The germline CDR1 and CDR2 sequences are MNHEY and SMNVEV (reference sequence). CDR3 DNA sequence: TGTGCCAGCACCTACAGGGGCCTCGGGGAGCTGTTTTTT. It encodes CASTYRGLGELFF.

The chain recombines TRBV19 with TRBJ2-7, with 12 positions matching TRBD2. V gave up 1 base and J gave up 6 bases; unmatched junction bases: 7. CDR1 and CDR2 (germline): LNHDA, SQIVND (reference sequence). This CDR3 is built from 16 residues. For the CDR3, the DNA is TGTGCCAGTAGTATAGTAGGGGGACTAGCGGGCCTCGAGCAGTACTTC. Protein sequence: CASSIVGGLAGLEQYF.

V is TRBV28 and J is TRBJ2-7; D remains ambiguous. Trimming stripped 2 bases from V and 7 bases from J, with 9 bases between. The CDR3 is 12 residues long. Per the germline V gene, CDR1 is MDHEN and CDR2 is SYDVKM. CDR3 region: CASSLKSSEQYF. CDR3 coding DNA: TGTGCCAGCAGTTTAAAGTCGAGTGAGCAGTACTTC.

This clone was found once. This sequence joins TRBV11-2 and TRBJ2-1; possible D gene TRBD1, 6 bases. V was clipped by 1 base and J by 9 bases, with 13 bases between them. Germline V gene data show CDR1 as SGHAT and CDR2 as FQNNGV. The CDR3 contains 14 residues. CDR3 residues: CASSLGPGRGEQFF. The CDR3 DNA reads TGTGCCAGCAGCTTAGGCCCAGGCAGGGGTGAGCAGTTCTTC. The full variable domain, in which reference TRBV11-2 and TRBJ2-1 provide the parts outside the CDR3, is EAGVAQSPRYKIIEKRQSVAFWCNPISGHATLYWYQQILGQGPKLLIQFQNNGVVDDSQLPKDRFSAERLKGVDSTLKIQPAKLEDSAVYLCASSLGPGRGEQFFGPGTRLTVL.

V usage is TRBV2 and J usage is TRBJ2-5; the match to TRBD1 covers 8 bases. The J call could be wrong; TRBJ2-7 is a better fit for the DNA end. In germline, CDR1 is SNHLY, CDR2 FYNNEI. The CDR3 has 13 amino acids. CDR3 sequence: CASGGQVLGEQYF. CDR3 nucleotide sequence: TGTGCCAGCGGGGGACAGGTTTTGGGCGAGCAGTACTTC.

Written as DNA, the CDR3 is TGTGCCAGCCGTGTACCGACAGCCACCTATGGCTACACCTTC. Translating it yields CASRVPTATYGYTF. This chain connects TRBV6-6 to TRBJ1-2, with D tentatively TRBD1 (5 bases). The CDR3 spans 14 residues. V was shortened by 8 bases and J by 4 bases, with 17 bases between the two germline ends. Germline V lookup: CDR1 MNHNY, CDR2 SVGAGI (reference sequence).

V usage is TRBV5-1 and J usage is TRBJ2-3, with a possible D match to TRBD1 (5 bases). CDR1 and CDR2 (germline): SGHRS, YFSETQ. The V end was cut by 2 bases, the J end by 2 bases, with 6 bases between. CDR3 length: 13 amino acids. The chain's CDR3 is CASSFRDTDTQYF. The CDR3 DNA follows: TGCGCCAGCAGCTTCAGGGACACAGATACGCAGTATTTT.

The V and J genes are TRBV5-6 and TRBJ1-2, with TRBD1 matching over 10 bases. V shed 4 bases, J shed 6 bases, and the junction held 6 bases outside the gene matches. In germline, CDR1 is SGHDT, CDR2 YYEEEE. This CDR3 contains 14 residues. The CDR3 DNA reads TGTGCCAGCAGCACGGGGACAGGGGTTCATGGCTACACCTTC. Translated, it gives CASSTGTGVHGYTF.

The rearrangement links TRBV19 to TRBJ2-3, with D possibly being TRBD1 (5 bases). CDR3 length: 14 residues. The germline V gene encodes CDR1 LNHDA and CDR2 SQIVND (reference sequence). V shed 6 bases and J shed 1 base, with 11 bases lying between them. For the CDR3, the DNA is TGTGCCAGTAGGCCGGTAGGGGGCACAGATACGCAGTATTTT. Translated, it gives CASRPVGGTDTQYF. Drawing the rest from reference TRBV19 and TRBJ2-3, the complete variable domain is DGGITQSPKYLFRKEGQNVTLSCEQNLNHDAMYWYRQDPGQGLRLIYYSQIVNDFQKGDIAEGYSVSREKKESFPLTVTSAQKNPTAFYLCASRPVGGTDTQYFGPGTRLTVL.

The V gene is TRBV7-9, the J gene TRBJ2-2; 8 bases are a match to TRBD2. CDR1 and CDR2 from the germline V gene are SEHNR and FQNEAQ (reference sequence). J was trimmed by 4 bases and V by 3 bases; bases with no gene match: 4. This CDR3 has 15 amino acids. Written as DNA, the CDR3 is TGTGCCAGCAGCTTCGGGGGGGCTCGCACCGGGGAGCTGTTTTTT. Amino acids: CASSFGGARTGELFF.

The chain employs TRBV5-1 and TRBJ2-3; 7 bases agree with TRBD2. After removal of 0 bases from V and 2 bases from J, the junction contained 3 bases not matched to a gene. CDR1 and CDR2 from the germline V gene are SGHRS and YFSETQ. This CDR3 comprises 15 residues. CDR3 in amino acids: CASSLGSGNTDTQYF. CDR3 sequence (DNA): TGCGCCAGCAGCTTGGGAAGCGGGAACACAGATACGCAGTATTTT.